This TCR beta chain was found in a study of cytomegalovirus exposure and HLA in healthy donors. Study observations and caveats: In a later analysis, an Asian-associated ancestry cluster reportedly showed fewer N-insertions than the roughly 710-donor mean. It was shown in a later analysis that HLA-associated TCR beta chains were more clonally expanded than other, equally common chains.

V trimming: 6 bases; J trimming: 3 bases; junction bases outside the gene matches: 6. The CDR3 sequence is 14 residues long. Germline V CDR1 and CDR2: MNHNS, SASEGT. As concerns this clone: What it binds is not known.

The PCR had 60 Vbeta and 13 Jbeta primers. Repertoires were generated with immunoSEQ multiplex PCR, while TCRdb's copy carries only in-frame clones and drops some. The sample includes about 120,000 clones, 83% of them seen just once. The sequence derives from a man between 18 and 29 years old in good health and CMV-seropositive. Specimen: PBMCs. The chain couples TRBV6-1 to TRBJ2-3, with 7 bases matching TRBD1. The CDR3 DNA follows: TGTGCCAGCAGGGGGACAGTTCAAACAGATACGCAGTATTTT. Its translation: CASRGTVQTDTQYF.